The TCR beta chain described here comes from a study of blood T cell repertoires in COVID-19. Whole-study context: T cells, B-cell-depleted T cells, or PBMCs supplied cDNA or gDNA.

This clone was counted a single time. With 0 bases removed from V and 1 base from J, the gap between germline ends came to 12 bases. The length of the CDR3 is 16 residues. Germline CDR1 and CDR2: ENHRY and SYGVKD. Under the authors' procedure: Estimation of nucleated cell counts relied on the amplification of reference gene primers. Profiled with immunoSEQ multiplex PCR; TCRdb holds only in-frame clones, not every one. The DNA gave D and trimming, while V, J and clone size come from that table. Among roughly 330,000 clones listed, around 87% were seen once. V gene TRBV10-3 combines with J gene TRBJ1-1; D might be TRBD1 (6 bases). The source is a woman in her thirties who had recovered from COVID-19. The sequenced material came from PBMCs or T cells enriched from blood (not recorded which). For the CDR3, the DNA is TGTGCCATCAGTGAGTCGCCTACAGGGTGGAACACTGAAGCTTTCTTT. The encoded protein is CAISESPTGWNTEAFF.